This T cell receptor beta chain was recovered during a study of response to subunit inactivated influenza vaccine. TCRdb ran MiXCR on the RT-PCR reads and lists one entry per CDR3 protein. The sample holds approximately 520,000 distinct CDR3 sequences; about 15% are singletons and the top ten take around 3%. Concerning this clonotype itself: Its antigen remains unidentified.

Trimming at V came to 3 bases and at J to 5 bases, leaving 5 bases not matched to a gene. The germline V gene encodes CDR1 SGHDN and CDR2 FVKESK. The CDR3 length is 15 residues. Study observations and caveats: The authors offered the suggestion that each seasonal influenza vaccination recruits few new T cells.

The chain combines TRBV14 with TRBJ2-7; 12 positions agree with TRBD1. This receptor was obtained from a man in his fifties or sixties who received an inactivated influenza vaccine. Specimen: CD4+ T cells sorted from PBMCs, collected about 24 months after vaccination. CDR3 DNA sequence: TGTGCCAGCAGCCAGACCGGGACAGGGGGCGACGAGCAGTACTTC. Amino acids: CASSQTGTGGDEQYF.